The 2 T cell receptor beta chains presented below share a single source sample, sequenced in a study of T cells after somatic rescue of genetic block. Profiled with immunoSEQ multiplex PCR; TCRdb holds only in-frame clones, not every one. The top ten clones hold about 3% of a sample with about 67,000 clones, under 95% of them seen once. The material sequenced was peripheral blood mononuclear cells (PBMCs). Receptors originate from a middle-aged man.

CDR3 nucleotide sequence: TGTGCCAGCAGCTCCCCCAGGGGGGAGTACTACGAGCAGTACTTC. This translates into CASSSPRGEYYEQYF. The gene calls are TRBV11-2 and TRBJ2-7; possibly TRBD1 for D (7 bases). The V gene lost 4 bases and the J gene lost 3 bases, with 16 bases spanning the gap. The CDR3 has 15 amino acids. CDR1 SGHAT and CDR2 FQNNGV come from the germline V gene.

This rearrangement joins TRBV30 to TRBJ2-5; no clear D. The germline gives CDR1 GTSNPN, CDR2 SVGIG (reference sequence). CDR3 length equals 10 residues. V shed 0 bases and J shed 4 bases, with 0 bases lying between them. CDR3 sequence reads: CAWSVETQYF. CDR3 DNA: TGTGCCTGGAGTGTAGAGACCCAGTACTTC. The full variable domain, with the rest looked up from reference TRBV30 and TRBJ2-5, is SQTIHQWPATLVQPVGSPLSLECTVEGTSNPNLYWYRQAAGRGLQLLFYSVGIGQISSEVPQNLSASRPQDRQFILSSKKLLLSDSGFYLCAWSVETQYFGPGTRLLVL.